This note documents a single T cell receptor beta chain sequence. Its cognate antigen has yet to be identified. Base-call qualities are not available, and no considerably larger clone is one nucleotide away. From a lookup of the germline V gene (reference sequence), CDR1 and CDR2 are SEHNR and FQNEAQ. The CDR3 numbers 14 residues from cysteine through phenylalanine. The only DNA kept is the CDR3, 42 bases in frame from the first base. For this chain, trimming is 6 bases at the V end and 5 bases at the J end, and the number of junction bases without a gene match is 7. The sample comes from a study of blood T cell repertoires in COVID-19 (dated by TCRdb to 2020 to 2022). Study-wide context: The collaborator samples originated in the United States, Italy and Spain and spanned the acute and convalescent phases of COVID-19. The prospective study material was composed of cDNA or gDNA derived from T cells, B-cell-depleted T cells, or PBMCs. Subjects who had been exposed to COVID-19, were actively infected with it, or had recovered from it provided the deeply sampled blood TCRbeta repertoires that made up the dataset. A freely available public database, intended as a resource for researchers studying the immune response to SARS-CoV-2, is where the repertoires were released. Samples came from the ongoing ImmuneRACE study (first 160 participants) plus 1,254 subjects from 6 global collaborators. A de-identified subject ID, COVID-19 status, age in years and sex were almost always included in the sample metadata. HLA class I and class II types, where available, came from metadata supplied by the sample provider rather than from assay-based typing. General study outcomes and caveats: Clinical and demographic metadata were provided uncurated, with the amount varying by source and participant.

TCRbeta CDR3 regions were amplified from genomic DNA by means of the immunoSEQ Assay, a bias-controlled multiplex PCR. Per the original workflow: The number of nucleated cells in each sample was estimated by amplification of reference gene primers within the assay. To quantify the absolute abundance of each unique TCRbeta CDR3 rearrangement, sequence reads were collapsed and filtered. For each sample, productive Simpson clonality was calculated by taking the square root of Simpson's diversity index across productive rearrangements. The clones in this table, taken by TCRdb from immuneACCESS, are in-frame only. Not every clone is retained; where verified, under half of the shortfall comes from an unresolved V gene, and the cause of the rest is unknown. V, J and clone size are those of that table, while D and trimming were read from the DNA. A total of hundreds of thousands of clones appear in this sample, over 80% of them only once. In total, the top ten clones hold 5.5% to 7.5% of the sample.

Participants in the prospective study were aged roughly 18 to 95 years, lived in about two dozen United States geographic areas, and enrolled through a virtual design. In the prospective study, cohorts were assigned on the basis of participant-reported clinical history obtained from a screening survey and a study questionnaire. ImmuneRACE Cohort 3 recovered participants were defined by two consecutive negative NP/OP PCR tests, healthcare professional clearance, or symptom resolution. Each participant in the prospective study had whole blood, serum and a nasopharyngeal or oropharyngeal swab collected by mobile phlebotomists. Additional blood draws and questionnaires over an approximately 2-month period could optionally be provided by prospective study participants. Before DNA extraction, prospective study blood samples were shipped either frozen or at room temperature.

The V and J genes are TRBV7-9 and TRBJ1-2, with 9 bases matching TRBD1. The source material was PBMCs or T cells enriched from blood (not recorded which). This TCR was sampled from a woman in her forties who had recovered from COVID-19. This receptor carries the CDR3 CASRKGQGQYGYTF. The sequenced DNA is TGTGCCAGCAGGAAGGGACAGGGTCAGTATGGCTACACCTTC.